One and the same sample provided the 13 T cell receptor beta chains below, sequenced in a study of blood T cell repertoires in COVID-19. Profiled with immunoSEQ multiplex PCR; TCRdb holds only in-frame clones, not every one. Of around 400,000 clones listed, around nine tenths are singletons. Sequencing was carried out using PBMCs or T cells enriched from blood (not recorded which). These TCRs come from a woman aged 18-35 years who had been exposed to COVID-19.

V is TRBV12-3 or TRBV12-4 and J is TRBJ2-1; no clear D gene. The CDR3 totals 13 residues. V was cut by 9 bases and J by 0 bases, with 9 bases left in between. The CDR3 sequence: CASYYGSYNEQFF. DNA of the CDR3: TGTGCCAGTTATTACGGCTCCTACAATGAGCAGTTCTTC.

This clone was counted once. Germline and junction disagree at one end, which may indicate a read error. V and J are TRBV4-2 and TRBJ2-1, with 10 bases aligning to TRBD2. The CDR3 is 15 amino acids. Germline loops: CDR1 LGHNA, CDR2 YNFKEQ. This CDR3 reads CASSQDSTSGEFTLF. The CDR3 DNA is TGTGCCAGCAGCCAAGATTCAACTAGCGGGGAGTTCACCCTCTTC.

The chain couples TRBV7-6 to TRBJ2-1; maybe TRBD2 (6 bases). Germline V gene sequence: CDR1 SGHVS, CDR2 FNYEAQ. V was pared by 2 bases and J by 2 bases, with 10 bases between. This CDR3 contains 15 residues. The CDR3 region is CASSLNSGTYNEQFF. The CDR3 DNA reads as TGTGCCAGCAGCTTAAATAGCGGAACCTACAATGAGCAGTTCTTC.

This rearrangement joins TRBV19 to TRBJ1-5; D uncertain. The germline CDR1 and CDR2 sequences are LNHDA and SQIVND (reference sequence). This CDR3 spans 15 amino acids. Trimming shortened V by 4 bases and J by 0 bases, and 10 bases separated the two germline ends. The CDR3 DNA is TGTGCCAGTAGTAGTCGGGTTTATAGCAATCAGCCCCAGCATTTT. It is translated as CASSSRVYSNQPQHF.

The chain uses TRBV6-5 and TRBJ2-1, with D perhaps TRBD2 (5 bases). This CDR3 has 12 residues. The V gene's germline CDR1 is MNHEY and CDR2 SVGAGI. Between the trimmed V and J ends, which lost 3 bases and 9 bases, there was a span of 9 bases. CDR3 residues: CASSYNGGEQFF. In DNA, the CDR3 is TGTGCCAGCAGTTATAACGGAGGTGAGCAGTTCTTC.

The CDR3 protein is CSVVWTGQGVSTEAFF. CDR3 bases: TGCAGCGTTGTATGGACGGGACAGGGGGTTAGCACTGAAGCTTTCTTT. V and J are TRBV29-1 and TRBJ1-1, with TRBD1 matching 11 bases. The CDR3 length is 16 residues. With V trimmed by 4 bases and J by 4 bases, 11 bases remained unmatched. The germline V gene has CDR1 SQVTM and CDR2 ANQGSEA. The entire variable domain, with the rest obtained from reference TRBV29-1 and TRBJ1-1, is as follows: SAVISQKPSRDICQRGTSLTIQCQVDSQVTMMFWYRQQPGQSLTLIATANQGSEATYESGFVIDKFPISRPNLTFSTLTVSNMSPEDSSIYLCSVVWTGQGVSTEAFFGQGTRLTVV.

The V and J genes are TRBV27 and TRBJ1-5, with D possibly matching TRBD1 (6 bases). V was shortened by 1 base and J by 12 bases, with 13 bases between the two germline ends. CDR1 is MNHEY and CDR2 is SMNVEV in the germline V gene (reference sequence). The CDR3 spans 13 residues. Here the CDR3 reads CASSLYPRQVQHF. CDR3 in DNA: TGTGCCAGCAGTTTATATCCCCGACAGGTCCAGCATTTT.

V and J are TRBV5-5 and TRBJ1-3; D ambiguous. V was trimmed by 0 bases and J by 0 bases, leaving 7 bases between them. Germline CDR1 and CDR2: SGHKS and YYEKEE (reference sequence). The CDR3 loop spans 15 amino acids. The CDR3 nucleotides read TGTGCCAGCAGCTTGGTAGAGTACTCTGGAAACACCATATATTTT. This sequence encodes CASSLVEYSGNTIYF.

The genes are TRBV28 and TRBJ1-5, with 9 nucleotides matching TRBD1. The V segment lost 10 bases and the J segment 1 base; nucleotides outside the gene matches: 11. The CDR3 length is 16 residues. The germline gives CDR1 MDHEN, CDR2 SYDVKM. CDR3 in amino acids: CATRGQGIGSNQPQHF. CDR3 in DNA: TGTGCCACCAGAGGACAGGGGATCGGGAGCAATCAGCCCCAGCATTTT.

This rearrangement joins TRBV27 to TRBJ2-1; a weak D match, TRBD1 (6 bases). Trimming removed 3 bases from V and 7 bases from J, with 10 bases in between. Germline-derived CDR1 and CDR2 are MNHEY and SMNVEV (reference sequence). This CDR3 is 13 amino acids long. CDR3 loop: CASSFARGNEQFF. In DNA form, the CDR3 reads TGTGCCAGCAGTTTTGCGAGGGGGAATGAGCAGTTCTTC.

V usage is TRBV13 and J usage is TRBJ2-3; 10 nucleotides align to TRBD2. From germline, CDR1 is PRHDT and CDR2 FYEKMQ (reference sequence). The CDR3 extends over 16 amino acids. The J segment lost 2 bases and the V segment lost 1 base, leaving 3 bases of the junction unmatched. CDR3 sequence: CASSLDGLAATDTQYF. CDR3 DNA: TGTGCCAGCAGCTTAGATGGACTAGCGGCCACAGATACGCAGTATTTT.

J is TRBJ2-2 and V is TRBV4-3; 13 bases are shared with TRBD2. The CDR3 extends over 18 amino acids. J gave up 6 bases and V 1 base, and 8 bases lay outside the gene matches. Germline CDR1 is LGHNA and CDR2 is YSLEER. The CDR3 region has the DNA TGCGCCAGCAGCCAAGTACTAGCGGGGGGGCCAACCCCCGGGGAGCTGTTTTTT. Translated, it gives CASSQVLAGGPTPGELFF.

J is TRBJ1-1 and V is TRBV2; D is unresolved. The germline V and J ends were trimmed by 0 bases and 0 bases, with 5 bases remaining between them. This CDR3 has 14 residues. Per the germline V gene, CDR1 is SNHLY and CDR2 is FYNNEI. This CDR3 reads CASSEARMNTEAFF. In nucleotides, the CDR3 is TGTGCCAGCAGTGAAGCTAGAATGAACACTGAAGCTTTCTTT. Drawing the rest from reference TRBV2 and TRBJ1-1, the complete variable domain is EPEVTQTPSHQVTQMGQEVILRCVPISNHLYFYWYRQILGQKVEFLVSFYNNEISEKSEIFDDQFSVERPDGSNFTLKIRSTKLEDSAMYFCASSEARMNTEAFFGQGTRLTVV.